These 12 T cell receptor beta chains came from one sample sequenced in a study of shared clonotypes between healthy human individuals. Assay: immunoSEQ multiplex PCR; the TCRdb copy retains only in-frame clones and omits some. The profile covers hundreds of thousands of clones, with around 78% appearing a single time and more than 10% taken by the ten largest. Sequencing was done on a sample of PBMCs. The receptors derive from a woman between 40 and 55 years old in good health. Some clones in this sample may be carry-over from other donors' samples.

The chain is built from TRBV5-1 and TRBJ2-7; 8 bases map to TRBD1. Trimming took 0 bases from V and 4 from J; bases not matched to a gene: 6. The germline gives CDR1 SGHRS, CDR2 YFSETQ. This CDR3 spans 15 amino acids. This CDR3 reads CASSLDTGGWYEQYF. The CDR3 DNA is TGCGCCAGCAGCTTGGATACAGGGGGATGGTACGAGCAGTACTTC.

In this sample, this clone turned up many times. Other DNA sequences from this sample encode an identical CDR3 as well. The V call is TRBV18, the J call TRBJ1-3, with 8 bases identical to TRBD1. Losses at the gene ends were 2 bases for V and 1 base for J; bases not matched to a gene: 7. Germline V CDR1 and CDR2: KGHSH, LQKENI. The CDR3 spans 17 residues. The CDR3 reads CASSPKAGGASGNTIYF. In DNA, the CDR3 is TGTGCCAGCTCACCAAAGGCAGGGGGCGCGTCTGGAAACACCATATATTTT.

This chain links TRBV5-5 with TRBJ2-2, with D hard to call. Trimming removed 2 bases from V and 3 bases from J, with 8 bases in between. Germline assignment: CDR1 SGHKS and CDR2 YYEKEE (reference sequence). The CDR3 runs to 14 residues. The DNA of the CDR3 is TGTGCCAGCAGCTTCAGTATCGACACCGGGGAGCTGTTTTTT. It codes for CASSFSIDTGELFF.

V gene TRBV6-5 combines with J gene TRBJ1-1; no firm D call. CDR3 length equals 14 residues. V gave up 0 bases and J gave up 3 bases, with 8 bases separating them. CDR1 is MNHEY, CDR2 SVGAGI, per germline. The CDR3 protein is CASSYSSGYTEAFF. In nucleotides, the CDR3 is TGTGCCAGCAGTTACTCTTCGGGATACACTGAAGCTTTCTTT.

The chain carries TRBV7-8 and TRBJ2-7; 8 bases are shared with TRBD2. Germline CDR1 is SGHVS and CDR2 is FQNEAQ. V was clipped by 1 base and J by 5 bases; unmatched bases: 13. The CDR3 runs to 17 residues. The CDR3 DNA reads as TGTGCCAGCAGCTTAGGAAGAGGTAGCGGGATATACGACGAGCAGTACTTC. It encodes CASSLGRGSGIYDEQYF.

V usage is TRBV5-6 and J usage is TRBJ1-1; D may be TRBD1 (6 bases). This CDR3 region has 14 residues. Germline V CDR1 and CDR2: SGHDT, YYEEEE. V shed 3 bases and J shed 6 bases, with 15 bases lying between them. This chain's CDR3 is CASSSLGTGPEAFF. The CDR3 region has the DNA TGTGCCAGCAGCTCTTTGGGAACAGGGCCTGAAGCTTTCTTT. Looking up the rest from reference TRBV5-6 and TRBJ1-1 gives the full variable domain: DAGVTQSPTHLIKTRGQQVTLRCSPKSGHDTVSWYQQALGQGPQFIFQYYEEEERQRGNFPDRFSGHQFPNYSSELNVNALLLGDSALYLCASSSLGTGPEAFFGQGTRLTVV.

The V and J genes are TRBV7-2 and TRBJ2-7, with D hard to call. The germline CDR1 and CDR2 sequences are SGHTA and FQGNSA. V lost 6 bases and J 2 bases, leaving 8 bases between the germline ends. This CDR3 is 12 amino acids long. CDR3 residues: CASRQAPYEQYF. In nucleotides, the CDR3 is TGTGCCAGCAGGCAGGCCCCCTACGAGCAGTACTTC.

For the CDR3, the DNA is TGTGCCAGCAGCCCCAAGTACAATGAGCAGTTCTTC. Its translation is CASSPKYNEQFF. The J gene is TRBJ2-1, the V gene TRBV7-2; unclear D gene. The germline V and J ends were trimmed by 5 bases and 4 bases, with 6 bases remaining between them. The CDR3 is 12 residues long. In germline, CDR1 is SGHTA, CDR2 FQGNSA.

As regards this clone: Relative to the germline gene, one junction end is altered; a read error may explain this. J is TRBJ2-2 and V is TRBV5-6; a weak D match, TRBD2 (6 bases). CDR1 SGHDT and CDR2 YYEEEE come from the germline V gene. This CDR3 region has 15 residues. Here the CDR3 reads CASSSPYAPTGGLFF. The CDR3 region has the DNA TGTGCCAGCAGCTCCCCCTATGCCCCGACCGGGGGGCTGTTTTTT.

This clone was found once. The CDR3 reads CASSERWSKVGTGELFF. CDR3 DNA sequence: TGTGCCAGCAGTGAAAGGTGGAGTAAGGTTGGCACCGGGGAGCTGTTTTTT. The chain links TRBV6-1 to TRBJ2-2; D gene ambiguous. The CDR3 has 17 amino acids. Germline CDR1 and CDR2: MNHNS and SASEGT. The V end was cut by 2 bases, the J end by 4 bases, with 17 bases between.

The chain couples TRBV5-1 to TRBJ2-5, with TRBD2 as a possible D gene (5 bases). The V gene lost 0 bases and the J gene lost 5 bases, with 11 bases spanning the gap. Germline assignment: CDR1 SGHRS and CDR2 YFSETQ. This CDR3 has 14 amino acids. The CDR3 nucleotides are TGCGCCAGCAGCTTGGGCCCGGGCGGGGAGACCCAGTACTTC. Residues: CASSLGPGGETQYF.

The table lists this clone with a few counts. The same CDR3 arises from other DNA sequences in this sample as well. This sequence joins TRBV28 and TRBJ1-5, with D possibly being TRBD1 (5 bases). The V gene's germline CDR1 is MDHEN and CDR2 SYDVKM. CDR3 length: 16 residues. Trimming stripped 3 bases from V and 5 bases from J, with 17 bases between. The CDR3 DNA reads as TGTGCCAGCAGTTTCCGGCCCGGGACGCCAGATCAGCCCCAGCATTTT. Translating it yields CASSFRPGTPDQPQHF.